This T cell receptor (beta chain) was sequenced in a study of beta chain features in type 1 diabetes. Regarding the study as a whole: When VDJ junctions were examined, type 1 diabetes patients showed fewer insertions and more deletions. The cDNA sequencing approach could over-represent high-TCR-expressing cells. A moderate, significant TCRB CDR3 shortening appeared in type 1 diabetes across four CD4+ subsets. Researchers could not determine here whether HLA type influences TCRB rearrangement.

Averaging approximately 0.11 L, one heparinised blood draw was given by each donor. All of the isolated RNA was reverse transcribed, so expressed TCRB transcripts were sequenced. TCRdb keeps only in-frame clones here, not all; method: immunoSEQ multiplex PCR. The repertoire has approximately 170,000 clones, approximately 8% of them found once; the top ten carry about 0.9%. This clone was counted only a few times. Its antigen is undetermined. CDR1 and CDR2 (germline): MDHEN, SYDVKM. CDR3 size: 15 residues. V lost 5 bases and J lost 5; bases outside the gene matches: 11. The sequenced material came from central memory CD4+ T cells from blood. This clonotype was obtained from a woman in her thirties or forties with type 1 diabetes. The chain combines TRBV28 with TRBJ2-5; 7 nucleotides agree with TRBD1. The CDR3 DNA sequence: TGTGCCAGCAGTACTCCCCACACAGGGGTGGAGACCCAGTACTTC. It is translated as CASSTPHTGVETQYF.